A selection of T cell receptor beta chains follows, all from one sample in a study of CD8+CD57+ T cells in acquired aplastic anemia. Each CDR3 protein is one row after TCRdb ran MiXCR on the reads. The sample has hundreds of thousands of distinct CDR3 sequences, approximately 60% seen once. Sequences were obtained from sorted CD4+, CD8+, or CD8+CD57+ T cells (not recorded which) from PBMCs. The receptors shown here come from a human donor with aplastic anemia. The CDR3 runs from the conserved cysteine through the conserved F or W.

TRBV5-4 14 CASGEGPDNSPLHF
TRBV20-1 13 CSAGTGDNYGYTF
TRBV7-2 14 CASSLGRGESGYTF
TRBV24-1 15 CATSDSSGYTDTQYF
TRBV7-2 15 CASSLGAGGDQPQHF
TRBV7-2 14 CASSASGGDYEQYF
TRBV18 15 CASSPRDGSTDTQYF
TRBV19 15 CAISTGQGGNQPQHF
TRBV2 12 CASSISWTLQYF
TRBV19 15 CASTPPEGPREKLFF
TRBV7-9 9 CASSSQRIF
TRBV20-1 14 CSARDAGGIETQYF
TRBV20-1 17 CSARPGTSGSWADTQYF
TRBV25-1 16 CATENLGQGTGNTIYF